Listed below are T cell receptor beta chains from one sample, sequenced in a study of T cell responses to AZD1222 COVID-19 vaccine. Assay used: immunoSEQ multiplex PCR; TCRdb lists only in-frame clones, some missing. Of around 150,000 clones listed, approximately 90% were seen once; the top ten hold about 1.9%. The source material was peripheral blood, sampled 28 days after the second AZD1222 dose. These receptors all come from an adult who received the AZD1222 COVID-19 vaccine. Each CDR3 is given with its conserved first and last residue. Each record gives: V gene, CDR3 protein.

TRBV15 CATSKGYSTADEQYF
TRBV11-2 CASSLDGILYEQYF
TRBV5-1 CARQGGGEKLFF
TRBV5-4 CASSLTPSYEQYF
TRBV14 CASSQEAGNGYTF
TRBV9 CASSVGGGRAYEQYF
TRBV6-6 CASSYSMATETQYF
TRBV6-1 CASSDGNTGELFF
TRBV18 CASSPISGGSSYNEQFF
TRBV19 CASTPRDRGGEKLFF
TRBV5-5 CASNLQGGTDTQYF
TRBV12-3/TRBV12-4 CASSFPAAREAFF
TRBV19 CASSRNSGTGGGRGYSSGANVLTF
TRBV5-1 CASSLDRFYGYTF
TRBV6-6 CASSPLQGAAFF
TRBV6-2/TRBV6-3 CASSYSFRDANYGYTF
TRBV18 CASSQDRASGANVLTF
TRBV11-2 CASSPWGGTNEKLFF
TRBV9 CASSVVGEVTEAFF
TRBV7-9 CASSPRTGDNSPLHF
TRBV4-2 CASSQEEVPRPQHF
TRBV6-1 CASSEGAVGEQYF
TRBV27 CASSPGLAVYEQYF
TRBV6-2/TRBV6-3 CASSPARGQPQHF
TRBV6-5 CASSIDMWADTQYF
TRBV27 CASKLWALDTQYF
TRBV5-1 CASSKGQGIYGYTF
TRBV25-1 CASSRGNQPQHF
TRBV4-1 CASSHPGGSNSPLHF
TRBV10-2 CASRPQYRGHFYGYTF
TRBV9 CASSVGAGEQYF
TRBV5-5 CASSEATGGSYEQYF
TRBV12-3/TRBV12-4 CASRSGPWGIYTF
TRBV19 CASRMGAADYGYTF
TRBV20-1 CSASDSDRTNTEAFF
TRBV2 CASAGGRSGELFF
TRBV6-4 CASSATSGGNEQFF
TRBV9 CASSVGSVGDTQYF
TRBV5-1 CASSLIAGQYDNEQFF
TRBV4-1 CASSLGLGNTGELFF
TRBV29-1 CSVARGGTNYGYTF
TRBV19 CASSIQGPNTGELFF
TRBV28 CASSSSDGQGARYGYTF
TRBV12-5 CASGLGQGGYQPQHF
TRBV27 CASSLSFRGGGTNEQFF
TRBV24-1 CATSGAGGLRNEQFF
TRBV5-1 CASSRRTNGETQYF
TRBV3-1/TRBV3-2 CASSQPDRVEQFF